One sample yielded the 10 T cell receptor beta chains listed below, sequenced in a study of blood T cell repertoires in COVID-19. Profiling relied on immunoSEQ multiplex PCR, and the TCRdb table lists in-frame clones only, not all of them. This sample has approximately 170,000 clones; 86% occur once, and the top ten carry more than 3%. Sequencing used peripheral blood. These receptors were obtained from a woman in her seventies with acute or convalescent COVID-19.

In DNA, the CDR3 is TGTGCCAGCAGCTTTCTAGCGGCCTACAATGAGCAGTTCTTC. It translates to CASSFLAAYNEQFF. V and J are TRBV7-2 and TRBJ2-1, with TRBD2 matching over 7 bases. V shed 3 bases and J 2 bases; nucleotides not matched to a gene: 1. Germline V gene lookup returns CDR1 SGHTA and CDR2 FQGNSA. The CDR3 has 14 residues. The entire variable domain, with the rest obtained from reference TRBV7-2 and TRBJ2-1, is as follows: GAGVSQSPSNKVTEKGKDVELRCDPISGHTALYWYRQSLGQGLEFLIYFQGNSAPDKSGLPSDRFSAERTGGSVSTLTIQRTQQEDSAVYLCASSFLAAYNEQFFGPGTRLTVL.

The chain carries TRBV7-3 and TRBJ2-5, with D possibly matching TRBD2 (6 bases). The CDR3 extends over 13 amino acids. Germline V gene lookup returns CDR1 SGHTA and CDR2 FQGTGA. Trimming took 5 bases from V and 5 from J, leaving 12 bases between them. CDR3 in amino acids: CASSPTGVETQYF. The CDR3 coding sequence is TGTGCCAGCAGCCCGACGGGAGTGGAGACCCAGTACTTC.

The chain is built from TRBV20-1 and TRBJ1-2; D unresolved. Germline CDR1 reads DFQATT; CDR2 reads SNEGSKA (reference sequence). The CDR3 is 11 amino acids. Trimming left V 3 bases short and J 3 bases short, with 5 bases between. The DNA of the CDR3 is TGCAGTGCTAGTGGAGACTATGGCTACACCTTC. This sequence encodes CSASGDYGYTF.

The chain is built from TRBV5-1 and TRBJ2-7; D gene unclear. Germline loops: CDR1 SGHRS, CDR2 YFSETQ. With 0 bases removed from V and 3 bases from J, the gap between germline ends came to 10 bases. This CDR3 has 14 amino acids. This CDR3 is CASSLGPTNYEQYF. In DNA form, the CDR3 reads TGCGCCAGCAGCTTGGGACCGACAAACTACGAGCAGTACTTC.

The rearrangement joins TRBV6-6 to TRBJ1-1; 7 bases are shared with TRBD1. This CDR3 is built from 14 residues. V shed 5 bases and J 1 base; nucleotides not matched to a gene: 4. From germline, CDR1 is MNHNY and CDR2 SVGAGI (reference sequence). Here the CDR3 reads CASSRYRGNTEAFF. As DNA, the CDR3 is TGTGCCAGCAGTAGATACAGGGGGAACACTGAAGCTTTCTTT.

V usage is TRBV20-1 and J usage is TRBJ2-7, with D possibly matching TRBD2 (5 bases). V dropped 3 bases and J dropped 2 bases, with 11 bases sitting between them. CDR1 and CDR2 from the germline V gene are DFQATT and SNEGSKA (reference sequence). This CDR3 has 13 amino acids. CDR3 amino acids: CSASVGSPYEQYF. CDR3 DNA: TGCAGTGCTAGTGTAGGGAGTCCCTACGAGCAGTACTTC.

The CDR3 DNA follows: TGTGCCAGCAGCGCCAGGACAGGGGGCACAGAGACCCAGTACTTC. It translates to CASSARTGGTETQYF. This rearrangement joins TRBV9 to TRBJ2-5; 11 nucleotides align to TRBD1. Unmatched junction bases numbered 5, after V lost 3 bases and J lost 4 bases. The germline gives CDR1 SGDLS, CDR2 YYNGEE. CDR3 length: 15 amino acids.

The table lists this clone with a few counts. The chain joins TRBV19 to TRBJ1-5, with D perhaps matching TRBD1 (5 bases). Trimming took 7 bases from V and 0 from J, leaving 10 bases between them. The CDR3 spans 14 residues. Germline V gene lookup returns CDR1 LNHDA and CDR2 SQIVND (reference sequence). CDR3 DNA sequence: TGTGCCAGTACGCGGACATTTAGCAATCAGCCCCAGCATTTT. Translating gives CASTRTFSNQPQHF. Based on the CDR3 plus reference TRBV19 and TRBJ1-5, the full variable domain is DGGITQSPKYLFRKEGQNVTLSCEQNLNHDAMYWYRQDPGQGLRLIYYSQIVNDFQKGDIAEGYSVSREKKESFPLTVTSAQKNPTAFYLCASTRTFSNQPQHFGDGTRLSIL.

CDR3 DNA: TGTGCCAGCAGTGAGAGGACAGGAAACACCATATATTTT. Translating it yields CASSERTGNTIYF. The J gene is TRBJ1-3, the V gene TRBV6-1; D might be TRBD1 (5 bases). The CDR3 covers 13 residues. V lost 3 bases and J 4 bases, leaving 7 bases between the germline ends. Germline-derived CDR1 and CDR2 are MNHNS and SASEGT.

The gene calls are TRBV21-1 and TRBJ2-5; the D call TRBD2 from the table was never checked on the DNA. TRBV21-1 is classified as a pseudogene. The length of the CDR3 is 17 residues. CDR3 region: CASSKARFGRLLGTQYF. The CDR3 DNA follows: TGTGCCAGCAGCAAAGCTCGGTTTGGGCGACTACTAGGGACCCAGTACTTC.